The 4 T cell receptor beta chains listed next were all sequenced from one sample in a study of control samples from healthy donors and cancer patients. Data came from immunoSEQ multiplex PCR; TCRdb stores just in-frame clones and leaves some out. This sample yields around 120,000 clones, of which about 94% are seen a single time; about 2.8% belongs to the top ten. The specimen was blood. The receptors shown here come from a man between 25 and 39 years old in good health.

This chain connects TRBV19 to TRBJ1-2; D may be TRBD1 (5 bases). Germline values: CDR1 LNHDA, CDR2 SQIVND (reference sequence). The CDR3 has 14 amino acids. V dropped 5 bases and J dropped 2 bases, with 12 bases sitting between them. The CDR3: CASSRPGANYGYTF. CDR3 nucleotide sequence: TGTGCCAGTAGTCGGCCCGGGGCCAACTATGGCTACACCTTC.

The genes are TRBV11-2 and TRBJ2-7, with TRBD1 as a possible D gene (5 bases). Trimming stripped 1 base from V and 7 bases from J, with 11 bases between. Germline V gene sequence: CDR1 SGHAT, CDR2 FQNNGV. This CDR3 has 13 residues. The CDR3 loop reads CASSLVGRGEQYV. In DNA form, the CDR3 reads TGTGCCAGCAGCTTAGTCGGTAGGGGTGAGCAGTACGTC.

The genes are TRBV6-5 and TRBJ1-5; D possibly corresponds to TRBD1 (5 bases). From germline, CDR1 is MNHEY and CDR2 SVGAGI. The CDR3 totals 13 residues. Trimming shortened V by 7 bases and J by 2 bases, and 9 bases separated the two germline ends. The CDR3 DNA is TGTGCCAGCACCGTGGGGGGCAATCAGCCCCAGCATTTT. The encoded protein is CASTVGGNQPQHF.

The V gene is TRBV28, the J gene TRBJ2-1; D may be TRBD1 (5 bases). In germline, CDR1 is MDHEN, CDR2 SYDVKM. The CDR3 is 16 amino acids. V was shortened by 8 bases and J by 2 bases, with 19 bases between the two germline ends. CDR3 DNA: TGTGCCAGCCTCGACAGAGATCCAAATACCTACAATGAGCAGTTCTTC. It yields the protein CASLDRDPNTYNEQFF.